These 28 T cell receptor beta chains were all obtained from the same sample, sequenced in a study of cytomegalovirus exposure and HLA in healthy donors. Clones were sequenced by immunoSEQ multiplex PCR, and TCRdb holds only the in-frame ones, with some missing. The data show about 350,000 clones, around 87% seen once. The sample was PBMCs. The source is a woman aged 25 to 45 in good health and CMV-seropositive.

The chain links TRBV28 to TRBJ1-1; D not resolved. Per germline, CDR1 MDHEN and CDR2 SYDVKM. V was shortened by 11 bases and J by 1 base, with 11 bases between the two germline ends. The CDR3 has 12 amino acids. The CDR3 bases are TGTGCCGCCTTCCCAGCGAACACTGAAGCTTTCTTT. It specifies CAAFPANTEAFF.

Regarding this clone: The junction shows a germline mismatch at one end, possibly a read error. The chain is built from TRBV4-2 and TRBJ2-7; 8 positions match TRBD1. The CDR3 extends over 15 amino acids. CDR1 LGHNA and CDR2 YNFKEQ come from the germline V gene. CDR3 sequence (DNA): TGTGCCAGCAGCCAAGACCCAGGGGGCGCCTACGAGCAGTACTTT. It codes for CASSQDPGGAYEQYF.

The V and J genes are TRBV6-1 and TRBJ1-2; D may be TRBD1 (5 bases). The CDR3 runs to 13 residues. With 11 bases removed from V and 2 bases from J, the gap between germline ends came to 15 bases. Looked up from germline, CDR1 is MNHNS and CDR2 is SASEGT. The CDR3 DNA reads TGTGCCTGTACCGGGGGGGGGAACTATGGCTACACCTTC. It is translated as CACTGGGNYGYTF.

This clone was observed a handful of times. The genes are TRBV5-8 and TRBJ1-2; D is unclear. Germline V gene data show CDR1 as SGHTS and CDR2 as YDEGEE. V shed 0 bases and J shed 2 bases, with 5 bases lying between them. The CDR3 consists of 13 residues. The CDR3 DNA reads as TGTGCCAGCAGCTTGGCAGAGAACTATGGCTACACCTTC. Protein: CASSLAENYGYTF.

The chain carries TRBV2 and TRBJ2-1; 8 bases are a match to TRBD2. The V and J ends lost 1 base and 2 bases, in that order; junction bases with no gene match: 4. Germline lookup yields CDR1 SNHLY and CDR2 FYNNEI. The CDR3 spans 16 residues. The DNA of the CDR3 is TGTGCCAGCAGTGAAGGGTGGCGGGAGGCCTACAATGAGCAGTTCTTC. It translates to CASSEGWREAYNEQFF.

The chain uses TRBV6-5 and TRBJ1-5, with 9 bases fitting TRBD1. V shed 5 bases, J shed 4 bases, and the junction held 3 bases outside the gene matches. This CDR3 spans 14 amino acids. Germline CDR1 MNHEY, CDR2 SVGAGI. The CDR3 is CASSAGTGNQPQHF. The DNA of the CDR3 is TGTGCCAGCAGTGCCGGGACAGGGAATCAGCCCCAGCATTTT.

This clone was detected a few times. The CDR3 reads CASSKRQNYGYTF. The CDR3 DNA sequence: TGTGCCAGCAGTAAGAGACAGAACTATGGCTACACCTTC. The chain combines TRBV28 with TRBJ1-2; D is perhaps TRBD1 (5 bases). V lost 5 bases and J lost 2, with 9 bases in between. The germline V gene has CDR1 MDHEN and CDR2 SYDVKM. This CDR3 has 13 residues.

The rearrangement uses TRBV27 and TRBJ2-1; a weak D match, TRBD2 (6 bases). Trimming removed 5 bases from V and 7 bases from J, with 15 bases in between. CDR1 and CDR2 (germline): MNHEY, SMNVEV (reference sequence). The CDR3 runs to 14 residues. For the CDR3, the DNA is TGTGCCAGCAGTCACCGCGGAGGGAGAAATGAGCAGTTCTTC. Encoded protein: CASSHRGGRNEQFF.

This sequence joins TRBV12-5 and TRBJ2-5, with 9 nucleotides matching TRBD2. CDR1 is LGHNT and CDR2 is FRNRAP in the germline V gene. Losses at the gene ends were 3 bases for V and 5 bases for J; bases not matched to a gene: 10. This CDR3 has 16 amino acids. The CDR3 reads CASGFALAGVRETQYF. The CDR3 nucleotides are TGTGCTAGTGGTTTTGCTTTAGCGGGAGTGCGGGAGACCCAGTACTTC.

The J gene is TRBJ2-3, the V gene TRBV9; no reliable D call. This CDR3 is 12 amino acids long. Germline V gene sequence: CDR1 SGDLS, CDR2 YYNGEE. V was clipped by 4 bases and J by 2 bases, with 5 bases between them. The CDR3 DNA reads TGTGCCAGCAGCCGGAACACAGATACGCAGTATTTT. The encoded protein is CASSRNTDTQYF.

V and J are TRBV5-1 and TRBJ2-7; unclear D gene. Trimming removed 4 bases at V and 4 bases at J, with 6 bases between. This CDR3 has 11 residues. Per the germline V gene, CDR1 is SGHRS and CDR2 is YFSETQ. CDR3 bases: TGCGCCAGCAGCCGAGAGTACGAGCAGTACTTC. Protein sequence: CASSREYEQYF.

This chain connects TRBV11-3 to TRBJ2-7; 8 bases agree with TRBD2. Trimming removed 5 bases from V and 2 bases from J; junction bases left unmatched: 5. Per germline, CDR1 SGHNT and CDR2 YENEEA. This CDR3 has 14 amino acids. In DNA, the CDR3 is TGTGCCAGCAGCCCGCGGGGGGCCCCCTACGAGCAGTACTTC. This translates into CASSPRGAPYEQYF.

The genes are TRBV15 and TRBJ1-2; TRBD1 might be the D (5 bases). Germline values: CDR1 LNHNV, CDR2 YYDKDF (reference sequence). The CDR3 has 17 amino acids. Trimming took 1 base from V and 3 from J, leaving 18 bases between them. The CDR3 region is CATSRVVGAVADYGYTF. The DNA for the CDR3 is TGTGCCACCAGCAGAGTCGTTGGGGCGGTCGCGGACTATGGCTACACCTTC.

The chain couples TRBV7-7 to TRBJ2-7; the match to TRBD1 covers 11 bases. With 4 bases clipped from V and 4 bases from J, the junction kept 3 bases outside the gene matches. Germline CDR1 is SSHAT and CDR2 is FNYEAQ (reference sequence). This CDR3 is 14 amino acids long. This CDR3 is CASSSGQGVYEQYF. For the CDR3, the DNA is TGTGCCAGCAGCTCGGGACAGGGGGTTTACGAGCAGTACTTC.

V is TRBV19 and J is TRBJ1-1; D unresolved. This CDR3 has 13 residues. Germline CDR1 reads LNHDA; CDR2 reads SQIVND (reference sequence). Between the trimmed V and J ends, which lost 4 bases and 4 bases, there was a span of 10 bases. CDR3: CASSTLSGTEAFF. The CDR3 DNA sequence: TGTGCCAGTAGTACTCTAAGTGGCACTGAAGCTTTCTTT.

In this sample, this clone turned up a few times. The genes are TRBV2 and TRBJ2-1; D is unclear. This CDR3 has 14 residues. Trimming took 7 bases from V and 6 from J, leaving 16 bases between them. Germline CDR1 is SNHLY and CDR2 is FYNNEI. CDR3 bases: TGTGCCAGCATAGGAGTCTGGTTACGCAATGAGCAGTTCTTC. Protein product: CASIGVWLRNEQFF.

The V gene is TRBV5-6, the J gene TRBJ1-5; no definite D call. CDR1 is SGHDT, CDR2 YYEEEE, per germline. This CDR3 region has 15 residues. Trimming cost V 0 bases and J 0 bases, with 7 bases left between them. The CDR3 sequence: CASSLGGNSNQPQHF. In DNA form, the CDR3 reads TGTGCCAGCAGCTTGGGCGGAAATAGCAATCAGCCCCAGCATTTT.

This chain uses TRBV29-1 with TRBJ1-1; possible D gene TRBD1, 6 bases. The germline V gene has CDR1 SQVTM and CDR2 ANQGSEA. Trimming stripped 7 bases from V and 5 bases from J, with 17 bases between. The CDR3 consists of 13 residues. The CDR3 DNA follows: TGCAGCGGGGGGCAGGGAGGATGGACTGAAGCTTTCTTT. This codes for CSGGQGGWTEAFF.

CDR3 nucleotide sequence: TGTGCCAGTAGTATGGGGTCCGGGGAAGGCTACGAGCAGTACTTC. It is translated as CASSMGSGEGYEQYF. The V and J genes are TRBV19 and TRBJ2-7; TRBD2 might be the D (5 bases). CDR1 is LNHDA, CDR2 SQIVND, per germline (reference sequence). Trimming took off 3 bases at V and 3 bases at J, with 15 bases between the two ends. The CDR3 length is 15 residues.

The chain uses TRBV30 and TRBJ1-2; D uncertain. The CDR3 runs to 14 residues. Germline loops: CDR1 GTSNPN, CDR2 SVGIG (reference sequence). With 0 bases removed from V and 7 bases from J, the gap between germline ends came to 15 bases. The CDR3 DNA is TGTGCCTGGAGTGTACTAATAGGGCGCAGTGGCTACACCTTC. This gives the protein CAWSVLIGRSGYTF.

The chain combines TRBV5-6 with TRBJ1-6; tentatively, D is TRBD1 (5 bases). CDR1 and CDR2 from the germline V gene are SGHDT and YYEEEE. The CDR3 loop spans 15 amino acids. The germline V and J ends were trimmed by 4 bases and 4 bases, with 12 bases remaining between them. CDR3 protein: CASSPAGVYNSPLHF. CDR3 in DNA: TGTGCCAGCAGCCCCGCGGGGGTTTATAATTCACCCCTCCACTTT.

This clone was counted only a few times. The J gene is TRBJ1-5, the V gene TRBV27; possibly TRBD1 for D (5 bases). Trimming stripped 8 bases from V and 6 bases from J, with 8 bases between. Germline V gene sequence: CDR1 MNHEY, CDR2 SMNVEV (reference sequence). The CDR3 runs 11 residues. The CDR3 loop reads CASSRGQPQHF. The CDR3 DNA reads as TGTGCCAGCTCTAGGGGTCAGCCCCAGCATTTT.

The chain carries TRBV27 and TRBJ2-1, with TRBD2 matching 13 bases. The length of the CDR3 is 15 residues. V lost 8 bases and J lost 8; bases outside the gene matches: 9. The germline V gene has CDR1 MNHEY and CDR2 SMNVEV (reference sequence). DNA of the CDR3: TGTGCCAGCCGCCGCGGGACTAGCGGGGTGTATGAGCAGTTCTTC. The encoded protein is CASRRGTSGVYEQFF.

The chain uses TRBV27 and TRBJ2-1, with 7 positions matching TRBD2. CDR1 and CDR2 (germline): MNHEY, SMNVEV (reference sequence). The CDR3 totals 15 residues. The J segment lost 6 bases and the V segment lost 10 bases, leaving 15 bases of the junction unmatched. The CDR3 loop is CAIRAPGGAFNEQFF. The CDR3 DNA follows: TGTGCCATCCGGGCCCCGGGGGGTGCTTTCAATGAGCAGTTCTTC.

The rearrangement joins TRBV7-8 to TRBJ2-7; the match to TRBD1 covers 7 bases. The J segment lost 0 bases and the V segment lost 4 bases, leaving 0 bases of the junction unmatched. CDR3 length: 13 amino acids. The germline gives CDR1 SGHVS, CDR2 FQNEAQ. The CDR3 sequence: CASSYRGSYEQYF. The CDR3 DNA sequence: TGTGCCAGCAGCTACAGGGGCTCCTACGAGCAGTACTTC.

This clone showed up just once. The V and J genes are TRBV7-9 and TRBJ2-7; the match to TRBD1 covers 10 bases. Germline V gene data show CDR1 as SEHNR and CDR2 as FQNEAQ (reference sequence). The CDR3 is 15 amino acids. The V gene end was trimmed by 4 bases and the J gene end by 3 bases; junction bases not matched to a gene: 6. CDR3 amino acids: CASSSRGQGLYEQYF. Written as DNA, the CDR3 is TGTGCCAGCAGCTCTAGGGGACAGGGGCTCTACGAGCAGTACTTC. The full variable domain, with the rest looked up from reference TRBV7-9 and TRBJ2-7, is DTGVSQNPRHKITKRGQNVTFRCDPISEHNRLYWYRQTLGQGPEFLTYFQNEAQLEKSRLLSDRFSAERPKGSFSTLEIQRTEQGDSAMYLCASSSRGQGLYEQYFGPGTRLTVT.

In nucleotides, the CDR3 is TGTGCCAGCTCACCAAACACTGACTATGGCTACACCTTC. Translation: CASSPNTDYGYTF. This chain joins TRBV18 and TRBJ1-2; D remains ambiguous. The V gene's germline CDR1 is KGHSH and CDR2 LQKENI. The CDR3 is 13 amino acids. V gave up 2 bases and J gave up 3 bases, with 7 bases separating them. The variable domain in full, with the rest retrieved from reference TRBV18 and TRBJ1-2, is NAGVMQNPRHLVRRRGQEARLRCSPMKGHSHVYWYRQLPEEGLKFMVYLQKENIIDESGMPKERFSAEFPKEGPSILRIQQVVRGDSAAYFCASSPNTDYGYTFGSGTRLTVV.

This clone has only a few counts. The chain recombines TRBV27 with TRBJ2-1, with D tentatively TRBD2 (6 bases). The CDR3 is 15 amino acids. Germline CDR1 is MNHEY and CDR2 is SMNVEV (reference sequence). Trimming shortened V by 3 bases and J by 3 bases, and 12 bases separated the two germline ends. CDR3 DNA sequence: TGTGCCAGCAGTTTGGAACTAGCCTACTACAATGAGCAGTTCTTC. This encodes CASSLELAYYNEQFF.